The rows below give T cell receptor beta chains drawn from one sample of a study of PD-1 blockade in classical Hodgkin lymphoma. TCRdb keeps only in-frame clones here, not all; method: immunoSEQ multiplex PCR. The table lists around 15,000 clones, about 80% of them singletons. Sequences were derived from peripheral blood mononuclear cells (PBMCs), sampled before the fourth cycle of nivolumab. These receptors all come from a human donor with classical Hodgkin lymphoma. The CDR3 runs from the conserved cysteine through the conserved F or W. Fields, in order: J gene, CDR3 length, clone size, D gene, V gene, CDR3 DNA, CDR3 protein. A D gene is named only where the DNA matches it firmly. The size entry is marked missing in some rows and otherwise reads once, few, many or a size class.

>TRBJ2-1|16|-|TRBD2|TRBV7-6
TGTGCCAGCAGCACCCCTAGCGGGGGGGCTAACAATGAGCAGTTCTTC
CASSTPSGGANNEQFF
>TRBJ2-7|13|-|-|TRBV11-2
TGTGCCAGCAGCTTAAGAGGGCTCTACGAGCAGTACTTC
CASSLRGLYEQYF
>TRBJ2-2|14|-|TRBD1|TRBV9
TGTGCCAGCAGCGGGACAGGGGGCACCGGGGAGCTGTTTTTT
CASSGTGGTGELFF
>TRBJ1-3|13|-|-|TRBV6-6
TGTGCCAGCAGCTCCGATCAGGGAAACACCATATATTTT
CASSSDQGNTIYF
>TRBJ2-1|15|-|-|TRBV7-8
TGTGCCAGCAGCTTAGCGGAGTTTGTATCGGGACCTGGGTTCTTC
CASSLAEFVSGPGFF
>TRBJ1-4|15|-|-|TRBV5-1
TGCGCCAGCAGCTTCATTATGGGGTCCGGGGAAAAACTGTTTTTT
CASSFIMGSGEKLFF
>TRBJ2-7|15|-|TRBD2|TRBV7-8
TGTGCCAGCAGCTTAGCTAGCGGGGGGGCCTACGAGCAGTACTTC
CASSLASGGAYEQYF
>TRBJ2-3|15|-|-|TRBV7-3
TGTGCCAGCAGCTTAACCGCCAGGGAGCCTGATACGCAGTATTTT
CASSLTAREPDTQYF
>TRBJ1-1|14|-|-|TRBV7-9
TGTGCCAGCAGCTTAGGACCCGATAACACTGAAGCTTTCTTT
CASSLGPDNTEAFF
>TRBJ2-7|14|-|-|TRBV6-1
TGTGCCAGCAGTGAAGGGTCCCATATCTACGAGCAGTACTTC
CASSEGSHIYEQYF
>TRBJ2-3|16|-|TRBD1|TRBV5-1
TGCGCCAGCAGCTCACAGGGGGTTGGGGCCACAGATACGCAGTATTTT
CASSSQGVGATDTQYF
>TRBJ1-2|16|-|TRBD1|TRBV25-1
TGTGCCAGCAGTGATGCGGGACAGAACTGGAACTATGGCTACACCTTC
CASSDAGQNWNYGYTF
>TRBJ1-2|14|few|-|TRBV5-1
TGCGCCAGCAGCACCTTGCCGGGAGATTGGGGCTACACCTTC
CASSTLPGDWGYTF
>TRBJ1-2|14|-|-|TRBV6-5
TGTGCCAGCAGTTACAAAGATCTTCCCTATGGCTACACCTTC
CASSYKDLPYGYTF
>TRBJ1-1|14|-|TRBD1|TRBV5-5
TGTGCCAGCAGCCTGACAGGGGTAAACACTGAAGCTTTCTTT
CASSLTGVNTEAFF
>TRBJ2-2|12|few|-|TRBV18
TGTGCCAGCTCACCGACTACCGGGGAGCTGTTTTTT
CASSPTTGELFF